These 3 T cell receptor beta chains came from one sample sequenced in a study of T cells in Graves' hyperthyroidism and ophthalmopathy. The TCR beta CDR3 regions underwent amplification using RNA transcripts as the source. HTBI primers were the set used in a first-round RT-PCR of the TCR CDR3. TCRdb reanalysed the multiplex PCR reads using MiXCR and keeps one entry per CDR3 protein. The repertoire includes roughly 240,000 distinct CDR3 sequences, around 17% of them detected once, and about 29% sits in the top ten. The specimen sequenced was blood. Source of these receptors: a woman aged 18-29 years with Graves' ophthalmopathy.

For this clonotype: The junction does not match germline at one end; this may be a read error. CDR3 residues: CASSPGQTDQHF. Written as DNA, the CDR3 is TGTGCCAGCAGCCCAGGACAGACTGATCAGCACTTC. The V and J genes are TRBV12-3 or TRBV12-4 and TRBJ2-7; possibly TRBD1 for D (6 bases). The CDR3 contains 12 residues.

This clonotype has at least ten counts. The chain joins TRBV20-1 to TRBJ1-1; D call uncertain. Per germline, CDR1 DFQATT and CDR2 SNEGSKA (reference sequence). The CDR3 contains 13 residues. The V and J ends lost 1 base and 1 base respectively, with 7 bases between them. CDR3 region: CSARVYRNTEAFF. CDR3 sequence (DNA): TGCAGTGCTAGAGTTTACAGGAACACTGAAGCTTTCTTT.

This clonotype was recorded at least ten times. The chain couples TRBV2 to TRBJ2-7, with D maybe TRBD1 (5 bases). CDR3 size: 11 residues. Trimming cost V 7 bases and J 6 bases, with 10 bases left between them. The germline gives CDR1 SNHLY, CDR2 FYNNEI. CDR3 nucleotide sequence: TGTGCCAGCAAGGCAGGGCCCGAGCAGTACTTC. Protein: CASKAGPEQYF.